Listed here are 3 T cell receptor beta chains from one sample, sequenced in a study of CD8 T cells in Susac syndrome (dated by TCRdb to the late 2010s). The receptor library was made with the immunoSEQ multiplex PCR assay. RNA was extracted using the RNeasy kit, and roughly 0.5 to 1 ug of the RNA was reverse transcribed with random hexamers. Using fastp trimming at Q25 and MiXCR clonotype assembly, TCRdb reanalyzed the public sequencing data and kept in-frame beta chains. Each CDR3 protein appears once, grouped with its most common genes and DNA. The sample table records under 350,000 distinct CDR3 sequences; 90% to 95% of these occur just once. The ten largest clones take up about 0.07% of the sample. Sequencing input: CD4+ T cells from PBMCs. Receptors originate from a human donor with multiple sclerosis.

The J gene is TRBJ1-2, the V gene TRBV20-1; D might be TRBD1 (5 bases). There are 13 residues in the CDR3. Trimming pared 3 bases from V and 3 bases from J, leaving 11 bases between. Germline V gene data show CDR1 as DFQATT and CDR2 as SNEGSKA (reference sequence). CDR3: CSASQGRDYGYTF. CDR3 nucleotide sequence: TGCAGTGCTAGCCAGGGCCGCGACTATGGCTACACCTTC.

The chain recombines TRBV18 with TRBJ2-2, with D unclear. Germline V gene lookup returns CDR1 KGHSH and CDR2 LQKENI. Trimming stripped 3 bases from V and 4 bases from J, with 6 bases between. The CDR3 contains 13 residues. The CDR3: CASSPGLTGELFF. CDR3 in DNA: TGTGCCAGCTCACCGGGCCTCACCGGGGAGCTGTTTTTT.

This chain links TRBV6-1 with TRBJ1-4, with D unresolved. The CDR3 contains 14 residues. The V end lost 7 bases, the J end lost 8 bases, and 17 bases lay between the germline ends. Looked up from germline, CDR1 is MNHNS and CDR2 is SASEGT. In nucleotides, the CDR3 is TGTGCCAGCAAGGGCGACATCCGTTCGGAAAAACTGTTTTTT. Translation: CASKGDIRSEKLFF.